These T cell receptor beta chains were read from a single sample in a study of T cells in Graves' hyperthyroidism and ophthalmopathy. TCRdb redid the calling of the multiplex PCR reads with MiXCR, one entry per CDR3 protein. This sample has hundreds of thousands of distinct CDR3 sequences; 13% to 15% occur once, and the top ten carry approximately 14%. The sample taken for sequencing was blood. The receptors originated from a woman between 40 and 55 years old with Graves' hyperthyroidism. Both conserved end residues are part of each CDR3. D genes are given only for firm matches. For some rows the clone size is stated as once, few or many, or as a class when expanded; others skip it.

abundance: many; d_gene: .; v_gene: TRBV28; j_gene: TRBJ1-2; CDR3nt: TGTGCCAGCAGTTTTAGGGGGATCTATGGCTACACCTTC; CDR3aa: CASSFRGIYGYTF
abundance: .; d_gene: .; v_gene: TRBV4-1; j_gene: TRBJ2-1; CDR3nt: TGCGCCAGCAGCCAAGATTGGCGTCCCCATCGGGCCTACAATGAGCAGTTCTTC; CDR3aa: CASSQDWRPHRAYNEQFF
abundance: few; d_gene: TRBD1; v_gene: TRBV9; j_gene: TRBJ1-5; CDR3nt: TGTGCCAGCAGCGCCGGGACAGGGGGCGCTCAGCCCCAGCATTTT; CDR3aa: CASSAGTGGAQPQHF
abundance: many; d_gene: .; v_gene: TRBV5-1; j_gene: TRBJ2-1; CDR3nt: TGCGCCAGCAGCTTGGCTGCTCCAGCGCACAATGAGCAGTTCTTC; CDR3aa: CASSLAAPAHNEQFF
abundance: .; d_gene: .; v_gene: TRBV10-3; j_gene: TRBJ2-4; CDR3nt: TGTGCCATCAGTGAAACGGAGCTCGAAAACATTCAGTACTTC; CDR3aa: CAISETELENIQYF
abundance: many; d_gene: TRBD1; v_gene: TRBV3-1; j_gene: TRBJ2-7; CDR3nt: TGTGCCAGCAGCTCCCCGTCGGGACAGGCGAAGCGGTACTTC; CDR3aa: CASSSPSGQAKRYF
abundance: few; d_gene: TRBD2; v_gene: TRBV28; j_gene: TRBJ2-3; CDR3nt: TGTGCCAGCAGTTCAGAAATCGGGAGGATAGGTCCGTTGGGCACAGATACGCAGTATTTT; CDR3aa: CASSSEIGRIGPLGTDTQYF
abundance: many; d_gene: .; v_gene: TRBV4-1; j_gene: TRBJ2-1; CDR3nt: TGCGCCAGCAGCCGGGAGACAGCTTACAATGAGCAGTTCTTC; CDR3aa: CASSRETAYNEQFF
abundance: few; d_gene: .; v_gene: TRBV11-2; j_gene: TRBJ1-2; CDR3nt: TGTGCCAGCAGCCAAAACCCAGGCAACTATGGCTACACCTTC; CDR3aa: CASSQNPGNYGYTF
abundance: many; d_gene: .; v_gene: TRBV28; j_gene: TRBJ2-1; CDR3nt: TGTGCCAGCAGTTTCTTAAGCGAGGCCTACAATGAGCAGTTCTTC; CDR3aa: CASSFLSEAYNEQFF
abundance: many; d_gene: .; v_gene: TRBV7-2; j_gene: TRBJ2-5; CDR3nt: TGTGCCAGCACCACCCTGGGCGGCCAAGAGACCCAGTACTTC; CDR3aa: CASTTLGGQETQYF
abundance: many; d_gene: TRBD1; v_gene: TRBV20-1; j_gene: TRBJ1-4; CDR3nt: TGCAGTGCGAGGGGACAGGGTAATGAAAAACTGTTTTTT; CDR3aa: CSARGQGNEKLFF
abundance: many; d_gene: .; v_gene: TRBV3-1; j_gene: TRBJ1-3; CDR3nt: TGTGCCAGCAGCCAACTTCGGGGAAACACCATATATTTT; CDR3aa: CASSQLRGNTIYF
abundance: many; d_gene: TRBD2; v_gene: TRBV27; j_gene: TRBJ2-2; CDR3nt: TGTGCCAGCAGTATCTTTCGGACTAGCGGGAACACCGGGGAGCTGTTTTTT; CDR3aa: CASSIFRTSGNTGELFF
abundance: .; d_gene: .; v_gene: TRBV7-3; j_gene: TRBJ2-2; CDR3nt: TGTGCCAGCAGCGACGGGGGCACATCGAACACCGGGGAGCTGTTTTTT; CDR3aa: CASSDGGTSNTGELFF
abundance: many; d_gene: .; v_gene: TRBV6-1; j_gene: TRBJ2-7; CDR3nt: TGTGCCAGCAGTGACTGGGGTTTGGACGAGCAGTACTTC; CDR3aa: CASSDWGLDEQYF
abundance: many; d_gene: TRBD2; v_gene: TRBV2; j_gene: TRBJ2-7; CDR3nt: TGTGCCAGCAGTCGGGCGGGAGGGTTGAACGAGCAGTACTTC; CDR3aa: CASSRAGGLNEQYF
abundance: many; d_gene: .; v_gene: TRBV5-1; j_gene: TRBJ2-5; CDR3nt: TGCGCCAGCAGCCTCTTTGACGGGGTCCAAGAGACCCAGTACTTC; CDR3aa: CASSLFDGVQETQYF
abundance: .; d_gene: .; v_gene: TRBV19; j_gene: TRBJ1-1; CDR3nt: TGTGCCAGTAGTATACGGGGACAGAACACTGAAGCTTTCTTT; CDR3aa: CASSIRGQNTEAFF
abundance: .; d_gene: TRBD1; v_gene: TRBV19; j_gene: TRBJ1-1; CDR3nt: TGTGCCAGTAGTCCCAGGGGGCGCAAGGACACTGAAGCTTTCTTT; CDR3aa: CASSPRGRKDTEAFF
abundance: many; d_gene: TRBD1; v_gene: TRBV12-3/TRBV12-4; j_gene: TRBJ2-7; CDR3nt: TGTGCCAGCAGCCTGACAGGGGGCTACGAGCAGTACTTC; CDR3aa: CASSLTGGYEQYF
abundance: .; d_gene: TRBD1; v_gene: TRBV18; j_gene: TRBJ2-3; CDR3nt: TGTGCCAGCTCGGTCCTGACAGGGGTCGGCACAGATACGCAGTATTTT; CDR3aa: CASSVLTGVGTDTQYF
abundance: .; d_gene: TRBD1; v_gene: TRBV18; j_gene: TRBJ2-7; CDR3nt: TGTGCCAGCTCTTACGGACAGGGGGCCGGCTACGAGCAGTACTTC; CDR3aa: CASSYGQGAGYEQYF
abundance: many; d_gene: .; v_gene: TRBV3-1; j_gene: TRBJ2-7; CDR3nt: TGTGCCAGCAGCCAAGTTATGGGAGGTAACTACGAGCAGTACTTC; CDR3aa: CASSQVMGGNYEQYF
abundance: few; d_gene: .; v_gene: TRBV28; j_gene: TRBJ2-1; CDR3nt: TGTGCCAGCACTTCGCCTGCGTGGCTAGCCTACAATGAGCAGTTCTTC; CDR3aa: CASTSPAWLAYNEQFF
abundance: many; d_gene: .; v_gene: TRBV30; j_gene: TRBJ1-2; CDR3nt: TGTGCCTGGAGTGTACTACAGGGATTTAAGTATGGCTACACCTTC; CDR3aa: CAWSVLQGFKYGYTF
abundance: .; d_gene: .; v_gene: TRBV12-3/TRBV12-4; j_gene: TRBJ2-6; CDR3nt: TGTGCCAGCAGGCCCCTGGGAGCGCCCGGGGCCAACGTCCTGACTTTC; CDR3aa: CASRPLGAPGANVLTF
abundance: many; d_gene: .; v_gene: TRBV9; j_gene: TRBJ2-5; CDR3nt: TGTGCCAGCAGCTCGCTTTCCGGGACCGACGGACAAGAGACCCAGTACTTC; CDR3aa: CASSSLSGTDGQETQYF
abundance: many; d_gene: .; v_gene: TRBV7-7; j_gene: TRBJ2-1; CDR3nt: TGTGCTAGCAGCCCGCGTCCCTCCGGTGAGCAGTTCTTC; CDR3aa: CASSPRPSGEQFF
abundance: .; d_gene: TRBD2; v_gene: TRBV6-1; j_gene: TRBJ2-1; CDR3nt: TGTGCCAGCAGTTCCGGGACTAGCGGCACCTACAATGAGCAGTTCTTC; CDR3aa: CASSSGTSGTYNEQFF
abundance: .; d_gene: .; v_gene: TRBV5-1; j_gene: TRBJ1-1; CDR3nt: TGTGCCAGCAGCCCTGACAGACACACTGAAGCTTTCTTT; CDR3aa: CASSPDRHTEAFF
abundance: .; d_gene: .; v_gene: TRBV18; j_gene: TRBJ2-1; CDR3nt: TGTGCCAGCTCACCCGGGGGGCGAAGCTCCAATGAGCAGTTCTTC; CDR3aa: CASSPGGRSSNEQFF
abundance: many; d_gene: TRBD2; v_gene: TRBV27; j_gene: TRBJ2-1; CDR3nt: TGTGCCAGCAGTTTCACCGGGACTAGCGTTTACAATGAGCAGTTCTTC; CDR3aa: CASSFTGTSVYNEQFF
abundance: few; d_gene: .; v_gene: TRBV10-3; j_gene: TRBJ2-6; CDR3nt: TGTGCCATCAGTGACGGAGGGGCTGGGGCCAACGTCCTGACTTTC; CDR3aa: CAISDGGAGANVLTF
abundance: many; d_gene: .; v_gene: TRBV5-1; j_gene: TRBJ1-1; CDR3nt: TGCGCCAGCAGCTTTGAGGGGGTGGGAGTCACTGAAGCTTTCTTT; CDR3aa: CASSFEGVGVTEAFF
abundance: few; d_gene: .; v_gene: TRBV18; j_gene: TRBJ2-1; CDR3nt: TGTGCCAGCTCACCTAGTAGCAGTATGGGTGAGCAGTTCTTC; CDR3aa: CASSPSSSMGEQFF
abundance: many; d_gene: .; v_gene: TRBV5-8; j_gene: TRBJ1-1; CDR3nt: TGTGCCAGCAGTTACAGGGTCACGGAAGCTTTCTTT; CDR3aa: CASSYRVTEAFF
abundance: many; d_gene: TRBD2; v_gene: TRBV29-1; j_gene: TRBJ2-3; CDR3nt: TGCAGCGTTGGGGTTAGCGGGACAAGCACAGATACGCAGTATTTT; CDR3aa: CSVGVSGTSTDTQYF
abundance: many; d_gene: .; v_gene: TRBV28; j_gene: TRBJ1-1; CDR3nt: TGTGCCAGCAGCCGCACCGGGCAGGCGAACACTGAAGCTTTCTTT; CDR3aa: CASSRTGQANTEAFF
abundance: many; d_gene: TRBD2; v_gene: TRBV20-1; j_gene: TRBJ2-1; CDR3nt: TGCAGTGCTCGCCCAGCTCTAGCGGGAGACGGATATGAGCAGTTCTTC; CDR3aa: CSARPALAGDGYEQFF
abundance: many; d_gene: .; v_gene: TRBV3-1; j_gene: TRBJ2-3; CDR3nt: TGTGCCAGCAGCCAAGGGGCAGTACACACAGATACGCAGTATTTT; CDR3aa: CASSQGAVHTDTQYF
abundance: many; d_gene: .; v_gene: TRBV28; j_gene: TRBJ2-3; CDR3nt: TGTGCCAGCAAAGAGTTTGACACAGATACGCAGTATTTT; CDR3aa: CASKEFDTDTQYF
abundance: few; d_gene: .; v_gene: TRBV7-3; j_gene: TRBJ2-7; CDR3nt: TGTGCCAGCAGCTTAAGTGGGGGGGCGGCCTACGAGCAGTACTTC; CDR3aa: CASSLSGGAAYEQYF
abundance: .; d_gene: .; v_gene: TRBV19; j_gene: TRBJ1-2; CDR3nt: TGTGCCAGCAACACGGGGATTGGTAACTATGGCTACACCTTC; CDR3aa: CASNTGIGNYGYTF
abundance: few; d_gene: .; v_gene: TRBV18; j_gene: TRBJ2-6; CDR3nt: TGTGCCAGCTCACCAAAGGCGGACCTTGGCTCTGGGGCCAACGTCCTGACTTTC; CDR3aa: CASSPKADLGSGANVLTF
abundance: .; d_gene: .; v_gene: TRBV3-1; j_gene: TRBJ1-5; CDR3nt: TGTGCCAGCAGCCGCACACAGGGACAGCCCCAGCATTTT; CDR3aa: CASSRTQGQPQHF
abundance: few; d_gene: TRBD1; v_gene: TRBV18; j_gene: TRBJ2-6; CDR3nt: TGTGCCAGCCAACAGGGGGCTGGGGCCAACGTCCTGACTTTC; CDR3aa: CASQQGAGANVLTF
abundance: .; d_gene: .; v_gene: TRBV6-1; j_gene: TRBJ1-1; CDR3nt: TGTGCCATAGCTTACACTGAAGCTTTCTTT; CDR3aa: CAIAYTEAFF
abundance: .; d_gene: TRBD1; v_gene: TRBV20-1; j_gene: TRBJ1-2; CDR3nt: TGCAGTCCATACGACAGGGAACGGTATGGCTACACCTTC; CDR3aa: CSPYDRERYGYTF
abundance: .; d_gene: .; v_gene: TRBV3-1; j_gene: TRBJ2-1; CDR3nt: TGTGCCAGCAGCAACTATTGGGAGGCTAGCTCCTACAATGAGCAGTTCTTC; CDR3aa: CASSNYWEASSYNEQFF
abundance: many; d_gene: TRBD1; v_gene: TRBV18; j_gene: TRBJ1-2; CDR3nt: TGTGCCAGCTCACCAAGACAGGGGGGCGACTATGGCTACACCTTC; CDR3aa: CASSPRQGGDYGYTF
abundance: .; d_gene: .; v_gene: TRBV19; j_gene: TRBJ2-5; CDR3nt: TGTGCCAGTAGTATAGATCGGGAGACCCAGTACTTC; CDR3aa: CASSIDRETQYF
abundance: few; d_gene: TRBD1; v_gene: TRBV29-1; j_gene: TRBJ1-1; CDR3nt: TGCAGCGTCGATCGGACAGGGGGCTTTGAAGCTTTCTTT; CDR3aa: CSVDRTGGFEAFF
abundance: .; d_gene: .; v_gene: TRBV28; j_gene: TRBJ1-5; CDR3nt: TGTGCCAGCAGTTCGCAGGGGTACAATCAGCCCCAGCATTTT; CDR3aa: CASSSQGYNQPQHF
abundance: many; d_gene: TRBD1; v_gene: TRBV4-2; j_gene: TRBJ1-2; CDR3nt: TGTGCCAGCAGCTCAGAGGGACAGCCTAACTATGGCTACACCTTC; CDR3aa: CASSSEGQPNYGYTF
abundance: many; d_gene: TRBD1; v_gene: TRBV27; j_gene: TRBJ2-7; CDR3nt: TGTGCCAGCATATCTGACAGGGACCCCAACGAGCAGTACTTC; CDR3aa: CASISDRDPNEQYF
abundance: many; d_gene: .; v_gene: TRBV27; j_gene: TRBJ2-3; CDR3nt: TGTGCCAGCAGCCGGGCCCAGGTCTCCACAGATACGCAGTATTTT; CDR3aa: CASSRAQVSTDTQYF